Detailed here is one T cell receptor (beta chain). Antigen specificity is unknown. One end of the junction is discordant with germline, which a read error may explain. The sample comes from a study of T-cell reconstitution after alpha-beta-depleted transplantation in children. CDR3 length: 19 amino acids. Unique molecular identifiers were incorporated during preparation of the TCRbeta library. MiXCR was run by TCRdb on the PCR reads, yielding one entry per CDR3 protein. The table lists hundreds of thousands of distinct CDR3 sequences, around 7.5% of them singletons, with roughly 5.8% in the top ten. The study's findings and limits: It was surviving recipient T cells and thymic progenitors that gave some patients high TCRbeta diversity at day 60. When one year had passed after transplant, most T-cell counts and diversity came from newly produced T cells.

This material consisted of PBMCs, mostly from graft donor cells, taken 180 days after TCRalphabeta/CD19-depleted stem cell transplant. The sequence was obtained from a male patient younger than 18 who had a stem cell transplant for acute lymphoblastic leukemia, so the T cells may come from the graft donor. The chain uses TRBV12-3 or TRBV12-4 and TRBJ2-3; 14 nucleotides line up with TRBD2. The CDR3 nucleotides are TGTGCCTGCAGTTACGGGGGACTAGCGGGAGAGGGGGACACAGATACGCAGTATTTT. The encoded protein is CACSYGGLAGEGDTDTQYF.